The 17 T cell receptor beta chains in this list originate from one sample, sequenced in a study of regulatory T cells in long-lasting Graves disease. The authors built TCR beta libraries using iRepertoire HTBI primers and Arm-PCR of CDR3 regions. TCRdb analysed the multiplex PCR reads with MiXCR anew, one entry per CDR3 protein. The table shows a few hundred thousand distinct CDR3 sequences, with 20% to 25% occurring only once. The time point: persistent/refractory GD, antithyroid drugs over 5 years with positive TRAb. Following extraction of RNA from PBMCs, that RNA was used to make the TCR library. This specimen consisted of peripheral blood mononuclear cells (PBMCs), obtained when the disease was refractory, from a patient treated with antithyroid drugs. The receptors stem from a female donor with Graves disease.

This clonotype was recorded many times. V gene TRBV7-9 combines with J gene TRBJ2-5; TRBD1 agrees at 11 bases. The CDR3 spans 16 residues. Germline V gene sequence: CDR1 SEHNR, CDR2 FQNEAQ (reference sequence). The V gene end was trimmed by 5 bases and the J gene end by 2 bases; junction bases not matched to a gene: 7. CDR3 sequence reads: CASSISGTGGQETQYF. As DNA, the CDR3 is TGTGCCAGCAGCATTTCCGGGACAGGGGGGCAAGAGACCCAGTACTTC.

This clonotype was detected a few times. The chain couples TRBV19 to TRBJ1-1, with TRBD1 matching 9 bases. CDR1 is LNHDA, CDR2 SQIVND, per germline (reference sequence). V trimming: 5 bases; J trimming: 6 bases; junction bases outside the gene matches: 10. This CDR3 has 15 residues. The CDR3 here is CASSEPGQGRPEAFF. CDR3 sequence (DNA): TGTGCCAGTAGTGAACCGGGACAGGGTCGCCCTGAAGCTTTCTTT.

Only a few counts were recorded for this clonotype. This chain uses TRBV13 with TRBJ1-1, with TRBD1 identical over 7 bases. The trim removed 5 bases at V and 5 bases at J, leaving 8 bases unmatched. Germline assignment: CDR1 PRHDT and CDR2 FYEKMQ (reference sequence). The CDR3 spans 14 residues. The CDR3 nucleotides read TGTGCCAGCAGCCCCAGGGGGAGGAGAACTGAAGCTTTCTTT. It specifies CASSPRGRRTEAFF.

At least ten counts were recorded for this clonotype. J is TRBJ2-2 and V is TRBV2, with TRBD1 as a possible D gene (5 bases). Trimming removed 2 bases from V and 0 bases from J, with 7 bases in between. In germline, CDR1 is SNHLY, CDR2 FYNNEI. The CDR3 consists of 15 residues. Here the CDR3 reads CASSERQTNTGELFF. For the CDR3, the DNA is TGTGCCAGCAGTGAACGACAGACGAACACCGGGGAGCTGTTTTTT.

The CDR3 sequence: CASSYSMLGDRVGGNQPQHF. CDR3 coding DNA: TGTGCCAGCAGTTACTCGATGTTAGGGGACAGGGTTGGTGGCAATCAGCCCCAGCATTTT. V and J are TRBV6-2 or TRBV6-3 and TRBJ1-5; 9 bases match TRBD1. The CDR3 runs to 20 residues. V dropped 0 bases and J dropped 2; count of bases not matched to a gene: 14. Germline V lookup: CDR1 MNHEY, CDR2 SVGEGT.

The chain uses TRBV5-4 and TRBJ1-1, with D hard to call. The V and J ends lost 4 bases and 0 bases respectively, with 7 bases between them. The CDR3 runs 13 residues. Per germline, CDR1 SGHNT and CDR2 YYREEE (reference sequence). The CDR3 DNA follows: TGTGCCAGCAGCACAGCAATGAACACTGAAGCTTTCTTT. Amino acid sequence: CASSTAMNTEAFF.

J is TRBJ2-7 and V is TRBV7-9, with 11 bases fitting TRBD1. Unmatched junction bases numbered 5, after V lost 5 bases and J lost 5 bases. This CDR3 comprises 14 residues. Germline V gene lookup returns CDR1 SEHNR and CDR2 FQNEAQ (reference sequence). As DNA, the CDR3 is TGTGCCAGCAGCGGTAGGACAGGGGGCAACGAGCAGTACTTC. Its translation is CASSGRTGGNEQYF.

This chain links TRBV2 with TRBJ2-3; D possibly corresponds to TRBD2 (6 bases). V was trimmed by 8 bases and J by 8 bases, leaving 23 bases between them. CDR1 SNHLY and CDR2 FYNNEI come from the germline V gene. The CDR3 has 15 residues. The CDR3 nucleotides are TGTGCCAGCGGGGGAGTGGCGTTTGGGGACTCTACGCAGTATTTT. Its protein is CASGGVAFGDSTQYF.

This clonotype was observed a few times. J is TRBJ2-5 and V is TRBV28; TRBD1 matches 7 bases. Unmatched junction bases numbered 8, after V lost 5 bases and J lost 2 bases. The length of the CDR3 is 15 residues. Germline assignment: CDR1 MDHEN and CDR2 SYDVKM. The CDR3 here is CASSPWDSAQETQYF. The DNA for the CDR3 is TGTGCCAGCAGTCCCTGGGACAGCGCTCAAGAGACCCAGTACTTC.

This chain links TRBV7-9 with TRBJ2-1; 13 positions agree with TRBD2. V lost 5 bases and J lost 8; bases outside the gene matches: 9. Germline V gene sequence: CDR1 SEHNR, CDR2 FQNEAQ (reference sequence). This CDR3 has 16 amino acids. CDR3: CASSALAGGPKDEQFF. CDR3 DNA sequence: TGTGCCAGCAGCGCACTAGCGGGAGGGCCAAAGGATGAGCAGTTCTTC. The whole variable domain, remainder taken from reference TRBV7-9 and TRBJ2-1, is DTGVSQNPRHKITKRGQNVTFRCDPISEHNRLYWYRQTLGQGPEFLTYFQNEAQLEKSRLLSDRFSAERPKGSFSTLEIQRTEQGDSAMYLCASSALAGGPKDEQFFGPGTRLTVL.

In this sample, this clonotype turned up many times. The chain combines TRBV19 with TRBJ1-6; D perhaps matches TRBD1 (5 bases). Germline CDR1 is LNHDA and CDR2 is SQIVND (reference sequence). V was clipped by 7 bases and J by 7 bases, with 11 bases between them. The CDR3 consists of 13 residues. CDR3 nucleotides: TGTGCCAGTAATACAGGACTAAATTCACCCCTCCACTTT. Translation: CASNTGLNSPLHF.

This clonotype has a handful of counts. The chain has TRBV30 and TRBJ2-7; unclear D gene. V was trimmed by 0 bases and J by 6 bases, leaving 12 bases between them. The CDR3 contains 13 residues. CDR1 and CDR2 (germline): GTSNPN, SVGIG (reference sequence). The CDR3 protein is CAWSVSGFGEQYF. The CDR3 region has the DNA TGTGCCTGGAGTGTGTCCGGGTTTGGCGAGCAGTACTTC. Combining the CDR3 with reference TRBV30 and TRBJ2-7 gives the whole variable domain SQTIHQWPATLVQPVGSPLSLECTVEGTSNPNLYWYRQAAGRGLQLLFYSVGIGQISSEVPQNLSASRPQDRQFILSSKKLLLSDSGFYLCAWSVSGFGEQYFGPGTRLTVT.

Turning to this clonotype: This may be a read error, as it is one base from a much larger clone. The chain joins TRBV7-8 to TRBJ1-1; D is undetermined. The CDR3 sequence is 14 residues long. Germline V lookup: CDR1 SGHVS, CDR2 FQNEAQ. Trimming left V 4 bases short and J 4 bases short, with 13 bases between. CDR3 in amino acids: CASSSGVGGTEAFF. The CDR3 region has the DNA TGTGCCAGCAGCTCAGGCGTCGGAGGCACTGAAGCTTTCTTT.

This clonotype has a count of ten or more. The CDR3 bases are TGTGCCATCAGTTCCAGGGCGGCTTTTGAAAAACTGTTTTTT. Translating it yields CAISSRAAFEKLFF. The chain employs TRBV10-3 and TRBJ1-4, with a possible D match to TRBD1 (5 bases). Trimming removed 5 bases from V and 7 bases from J, with 14 bases in between. CDR3 length: 14 residues. CDR1 is ENHRY, CDR2 SYGVKD, per germline.

V gene TRBV7-2 combines with J gene TRBJ1-5; D is possibly TRBD1 (5 bases). V was trimmed by 1 base and J by 4 bases, leaving 11 bases between them. CDR1 is SGHTA and CDR2 is FQGNSA in the germline V gene. The CDR3 totals 15 residues. CDR3 in amino acids: CASSLVGGANQPQHF. CDR3 DNA sequence: TGTGCCAGCAGCTTAGTCGGGGGTGCTAATCAGCCCCAGCATTTT.

In this sample, this clonotype turned up many times. The rearrangement uses TRBV27 and TRBJ2-5; TRBD1 aligns across 9 bases. The germline CDR1 and CDR2 sequences are MNHEY and SMNVEV (reference sequence). With 5 bases clipped from V and 5 bases from J, the junction kept 6 bases outside the gene matches. The CDR3 covers 14 residues. The CDR3 coding sequence is TGTGCCAGCAGTCCCCGGACAGGGGTTGAGACCCAGTACTTC. Amino acid sequence: CASSPRTGVETQYF.

The rearrangement links TRBV4-1 to TRBJ2-7, with D possibly matching TRBD2 (6 bases). V was pared by 3 bases and J by 0 bases, with 9 bases between. The CDR3 loop spans 14 amino acids. Germline CDR1 reads MGHRA; CDR2 reads YSYEKL. The CDR3 DNA sequence: TGCGCCAGCAGCCATAAGGAGGGCTCCTACGAGCAGTACTTC. Translated: CASSHKEGSYEQYF.